This TCR beta chain was profiled in a study of shared clonotypes between healthy human individuals. Study summary: Per donor, three plates held CD4 naive cells, three held CD4 memory, two held CD8 naive and one held CD8 memory.

The repertoire was sequenced with immunoSEQ multiplex PCR; TCRdb's copy has only in-frame clones and lacks some. The sample carries about 750,000 clones, 92% recorded once. The naive CD8 population came from CD45RO-negative cells selected for CCR7, without terminally differentiated effector memory CD45RA+ cells. Study-wide findings and caveats: An anticipated effect of sequencing depth on clonotype sharing among donors was recognized. Having only a few donors restricted how much genetic and exposure-history diversity was captured.

On this clone: What it binds is unknown.

The CDR3 totals 17 residues. Germline lookup yields CDR1 SGHVS and CDR2 FQNEAQ. V gave up 0 bases and J gave up 2 bases; unmatched junction bases: 4. The sequence was obtained from a man aged 30 to 39 in good health. The sample taken for sequencing was naive CD8+ T cells sorted from blood. The chain couples TRBV7-8 to TRBJ2-1; 10 positions agree with TRBD2. CDR3 sequence (DNA): TGTGCCAGCAGCTTAGCGCTTGGACTAGCGGCCTACAATGAGCAGTTCTTC. Its translation is CASSLALGLAAYNEQFF.